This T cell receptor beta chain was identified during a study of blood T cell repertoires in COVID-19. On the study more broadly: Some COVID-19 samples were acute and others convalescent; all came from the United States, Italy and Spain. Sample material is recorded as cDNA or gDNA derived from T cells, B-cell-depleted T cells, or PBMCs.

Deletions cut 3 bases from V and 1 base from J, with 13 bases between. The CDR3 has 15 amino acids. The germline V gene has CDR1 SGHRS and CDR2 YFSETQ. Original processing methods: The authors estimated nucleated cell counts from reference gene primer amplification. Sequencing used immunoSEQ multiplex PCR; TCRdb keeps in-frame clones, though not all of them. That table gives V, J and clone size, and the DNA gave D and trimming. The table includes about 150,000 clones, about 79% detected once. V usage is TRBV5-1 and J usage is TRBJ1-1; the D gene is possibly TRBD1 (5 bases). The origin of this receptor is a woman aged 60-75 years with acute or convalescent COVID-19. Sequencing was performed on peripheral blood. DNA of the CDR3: TGCGCCAGCAGCTCGCCTCAGGGTCGGAACACTGAAGCTTTCTTT. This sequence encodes CASSSPQGRNTEAFF.